This entry lists 12 T cell receptor beta chains sequenced from one sample in a study of cytomegalovirus exposure and HLA in healthy donors. The PCR made use of 60 Vbeta and 13 Jbeta primers. TCRdb keeps only in-frame clones here, not all; method: immunoSEQ multiplex PCR. This table has some 150,000 clones, around 86% appearing once. The sequencing sample was made of PBMCs. The receptors come from a woman aged 25 to 39 in good health and CMV-seronegative.

The rearrangement uses TRBV6-5 and TRBJ1-2, with 7 positions matching TRBD1. CDR1 MNHEY and CDR2 SVGAGI come from the germline V gene. V was clipped by 5 bases and J by 5 bases; unmatched bases: 11. The CDR3 totals 15 residues. In DNA, the CDR3 is TGTGCCAGCAGTCAAGGGGGCCGGACTTCATATGGCTACACCTTC. Its translation: CASSQGGRTSYGYTF.

The chain employs TRBV27 and TRBJ1-5; tentative D call: TRBD1 (5 bases). There are 15 residues in the CDR3. V was trimmed by 6 bases and J by 3 bases, leaving 15 bases between them. CDR1 is MNHEY and CDR2 is SMNVEV in the germline V gene (reference sequence). The CDR3 DNA sequence: TGTGCCAGCAGGTTAGGGGCAGGGAACAATCAGCCCCAGCATTTT. Its protein product is CASRLGAGNNQPQHF.

The chain joins TRBV5-1 to TRBJ2-1, with TRBD2 matching 10 bases. V lost 3 bases to trimming and J lost 5 bases; unmatched junction nucleotides: 5. The V gene's germline CDR1 is SGHRS and CDR2 YFSETQ. The CDR3 is made up of 15 amino acids. CDR3 bases: TGCGCCAGCAGCTCCTCCGGGACTAGCGACAATGAGCAGTTCTTC. It codes for CASSSSGTSDNEQFF.

The chain is built from TRBV2 and TRBJ1-3, with D tentatively TRBD1 (6 bases). Germline assignment: CDR1 SNHLY and CDR2 FYNNEI. Trimming stripped 4 bases from V and 5 bases from J, with 15 bases between. This CDR3 comprises 15 residues. The CDR3 region has the DNA TGTGCCAGCAGTGCCTTGGGGGGGCCTAGAAACACCATATATTTT. Its protein product is CASSALGGPRNTIYF. The full variable domain, its missing parts supplied by reference TRBV2 and TRBJ1-3, is EPEVTQTPSHQVTQMGQEVILRCVPISNHLYFYWYRQILGQKVEFLVSFYNNEISEKSEIFDDQFSVERPDGSNFTLKIRSTKLEDSAMYFCASSALGGPRNTIYFGEGSWLTVV.

CDR3 loop: CASSLEAAWGGGTEAFF. In nucleotides, the CDR3 is TGTGCCAGCAGCTTAGAGGCGGCATGGGGGGGAGGCACTGAAGCTTTCTTT. The genes are TRBV7-8 and TRBJ1-1; D perhaps matches TRBD1 (5 bases). Per the germline V gene, CDR1 is SGHVS and CDR2 is FQNEAQ. This CDR3 is 17 amino acids long. Trimming removed 1 base from V and 4 bases from J, with 19 bases in between.

The rearrangement joins TRBV5-1 to TRBJ2-1; D is perhaps TRBD1 (5 bases). The CDR3 runs to 13 residues. CDR1 is SGHRS, CDR2 YFSETQ, per germline. Trimming cost V 3 bases and J 5 bases, with 9 bases left between them. The CDR3 is CASSSSRDNEQFF. CDR3 nucleotide sequence: TGCGCCAGCAGCTCTTCCAGGGACAATGAGCAGTTCTTC.

This chain links TRBV4-1 with TRBJ1-1; TRBD1 aligns across 7 bases. The CDR3 contains 14 residues. From germline, CDR1 is MGHRA and CDR2 YSYEKL. The J segment lost 1 base and the V segment lost 3 bases, leaving 2 bases of the junction unmatched. The CDR3 reads CASSHEGANTEAFF. The CDR3 DNA reads TGCGCCAGCAGCCATGAGGGGGCGAACACTGAAGCTTTCTTT.

The chain is built from TRBV19 and TRBJ2-1; 9 bases align to TRBD2. CDR1 is LNHDA and CDR2 is SQIVND in the germline V gene (reference sequence). The CDR3 length is 16 residues. With V trimmed by 2 bases and J by 6 bases, 8 bases remained unmatched. The CDR3 reads CASSIMAAGGVNEQFF. The DNA of the CDR3 is TGTGCCAGTAGTATAATGGCCGCGGGAGGGGTCAATGAGCAGTTCTTC.

In this sample, this clone turned up a few times. This chain connects TRBV6-5 to TRBJ1-1; 10 bases match TRBD1. The V gene's germline CDR1 is MNHEY and CDR2 SVGAGI. V was pared by 6 bases and J by 5 bases, with 6 bases of the junction left unmatched. The CDR3 runs to 14 residues. The chain's CDR3 is CASRLGQGFTEAFF. CDR3 DNA: TGTGCCAGCAGGTTGGGACAGGGGTTTACTGAAGCTTTCTTT.

This chain uses TRBV5-1 with TRBJ2-3; D is ambiguous. The CDR3 loop spans 13 amino acids. Germline CDR1 and CDR2: SGHRS and YFSETQ. With 0 bases removed from V and 3 bases from J, the gap between germline ends came to 5 bases. The CDR3 DNA sequence: TGCGCCAGCAGCTTGGACGGTACAGATACGCAGTATTTT. Protein sequence: CASSLDGTDTQYF.

This clone was seen only once. V and J are TRBV29-1 and TRBJ1-1; 12 nucleotides align to TRBD1. CDR3 length equals 20 residues. Losses at the gene ends were 3 bases for V and 2 bases for J; bases not matched to a gene: 19. CDR1 and CDR2 (germline): SQVTM, ANQGSEA. The DNA for the CDR3 is TGCAGCGTTGATCTTCTCCCGGGACAGGGGGCAGTTTGGTCAAACACTGAAGCTTTCTTT. Protein product: CSVDLLPGQGAVWSNTEAFF.

The J gene is TRBJ1-5, the V gene TRBV2, with 7 positions matching TRBD1. The V and J ends lost 5 bases and 4 bases, in that order; junction bases with no gene match: 5. There are 14 residues in the CDR3. The germline gives CDR1 SNHLY, CDR2 FYNNEI. CDR3 in DNA: TGTGCCAGCAGTTGGACAGGACTGAATCAGCCCCAGCATTTT. Its protein is CASSWTGLNQPQHF.